This note documents a single TCR beta chain sequence. The data were obtained in a study of blood T cell repertoires in COVID-19. The CDR3 sequence is 15 residues long. V shed 0 bases and J shed 1 base, with 9 bases lying between them. Looked up from germline, CDR1 is MRHNA and CDR2 is SNTAGT. Profiling relied on immunoSEQ multiplex PCR, and the TCRdb table lists in-frame clones only, not all of them. The repertoire holds under 300,000 clones, with around nine tenths as singletons. Sequenced sample: peripheral blood. This receptor was identified in a woman between 65 and 79 years old with active or convalescent COVID-19. The chain uses TRBV6-4 and TRBJ1-1; the D gene is possibly TRBD1 (5 bases). CDR3 protein: CASSDSSGENTEAFF. The CDR3 nucleotides read TGTGCCAGCAGTGACTCGTCGGGGGAGAACACTGAAGCTTTCTTT.